Following are 8 T cell receptor beta chains from one sample sequenced in a study of T cells after yellow fever vaccination. Using its own MiXCR run on the 5' RACE reads, TCRdb lists one record per CDR3 protein. The data show about 94,000 distinct CDR3 sequences, under 9% seen once. The input for sequencing was CD8+ T cells not binding an NS4B(214-222) dextramer, sorted from PBMCs, taken roughly 14 days after the first yellow fever vaccination. These receptors were obtained from a man aged 18 to 35 who received the YFV17D yellow fever vaccine.

J is TRBJ1-4 and V is TRBV14, with D hard to call. CDR3 length: 16 amino acids. Germline values: CDR1 SGHDN, CDR2 FVKESK. The V gene lost 1 base and the J gene lost 8 bases, with 17 bases spanning the gap. CDR3 nucleotide sequence: TGTGCCAGCAGCCAAGGGGTGACCCGGGTCGGGGAAAAACTGTTTTTT. Amino acid sequence: CASSQGVTRVGEKLFF.

A few counts support this clonotype. This chain connects TRBV4-1 to TRBJ1-1; 9 bases map to TRBD1. The ends lost 1 base at V and 3 bases at J; junction bases unmatched: 9. The CDR3 extends over 17 amino acids. Germline CDR1 MGHRA, CDR2 YSYEKL. CDR3: CASSQVTIGTGYTEAFF. CDR3 nucleotide sequence: TGCGCCAGCAGCCAAGTAACTATAGGGACAGGGTACACTGAAGCTTTCTTT.

Comments on this clonotype: One base away lies a much larger clone, so this may be a sequencing read error. V is TRBV4-3 and J is TRBJ2-7; D is uncertain. Deletions cut 0 bases from V and 2 bases from J, with 5 bases between. This CDR3 contains 13 residues. The germline gives CDR1 LGHNA, CDR2 YSLEER. The CDR3 region has the DNA TGCGCCAGCAGCCAAGAACTCGCCTACGAGCAGTACTTC. Translation gives CASSQELAYEQYF.

This clonotype came up many times. The rearrangement uses TRBV6-5 and TRBJ1-1, with D tentatively TRBD1 (5 bases). The CDR3 has 14 amino acids. Per germline, CDR1 MNHEY and CDR2 SVGAGI. V was trimmed by 11 bases and J by 10 bases, leaving 26 bases between them. The CDR3 DNA is TGTGCCTGCGAAAGGTCGGAACAAGGGAGGGGAGCTTTCTTT. It translates to CACERSEQGRGAFF.

V and J are TRBV5-1 and TRBJ2-7, with D possibly being TRBD1 (6 bases). Trimming removed 3 bases from V and 3 bases from J, with 19 bases in between. The CDR3 runs 16 residues. Germline lookup yields CDR1 SGHRS and CDR2 YFSETQ. The CDR3 region is CASSSPNREVVYEQYF. In DNA form, the CDR3 reads TGCGCCAGCAGCTCGCCCAACAGGGAAGTCGTCTACGAGCAGTACTTC.

This clonotype was observed a few times. This chain joins TRBV29-1 and TRBJ2-7; TRBD1 matches 9 bases. CDR1 SQVTM and CDR2 ANQGSEA come from the germline V gene. Trimming at V came to 2 bases and at J to 2 bases, leaving 7 bases not matched to a gene. The CDR3 runs 15 residues. The CDR3 DNA is TGCAGCGTTGAAACACCACAGGGGGCAGCCTACGAGCAGTACTTC. Protein: CSVETPQGAAYEQYF.

This clonotype was observed a few times. The chain uses TRBV27 and TRBJ1-1; D unresolved. The CDR3 is 15 residues long. The germline CDR1 and CDR2 sequences are MNHEY and SMNVEV (reference sequence). Trimming stripped 2 bases from V and 3 bases from J, with 13 bases between. CDR3 coding DNA: TGTGCCAGCAGTTTAGTGGCGGAGCAGTACACTGAAGCTTTCTTT. Amino acid sequence: CASSLVAEQYTEAFF.

This clonotype has more than one count but fewer than ten. The J gene is TRBJ2-1, the V gene TRBV9, with a tentative D call TRBD2 (6 bases). Germline V gene lookup returns CDR1 SGDLS and CDR2 YYNGEE. This CDR3 region has 18 residues. Trimming took off 0 bases at V and 4 bases at J, with 20 bases between the two ends. CDR3 in DNA: TGTGCCAGCAGCGTAGGGCCCGAGGGGACTCCACCGTACAATGAGCAGTTCTTC. It codes for CASSVGPEGTPPYNEQFF.